A selection of T cell receptor beta chains follows, all from one sample in a study of PD-1 blockade in classical Hodgkin lymphoma. Clones were sequenced by immunoSEQ multiplex PCR, and TCRdb holds only the in-frame ones, with some missing. The data hold 100,000 to 120,000 clones, with about nine tenths observed a single time. Sequenced material: peripheral blood mononuclear cells (PBMCs), taken before the fourth cycle of nivolumab. Receptors originate from a human donor with classical Hodgkin lymphoma. The conserved cysteine and the conserved F or W are not part of the CDR3 here.

V gene: TRBV6-5; J gene: TRBJ1-1; CDR3 protein: ASSYSTRAAEAF
V gene: TRBV9; J gene: TRBJ2-1; CDR3 protein: ASSVVAGVSYEQF
V gene: TRBV19; J gene: TRBJ2-7; CDR3 protein: ASSPLGGSSYEQY
V gene: TRBV19; J gene: TRBJ2-7; CDR3 protein: ASTKGRGQLYEQY
V gene: TRBV6-5; J gene: TRBJ2-5; CDR3 protein: ASTRGRYGTQY
V gene: TRBV4-2; J gene: TRBJ2-6; CDR3 protein: ASSPGANVLT
V gene: TRBV5-1; J gene: TRBJ2-7; CDR3 protein: ASSLSAGTSGNYEQY
V gene: TRBV19; J gene: TRBJ1-2; CDR3 protein: ASSREGNYGYT
V gene: TRBV28; J gene: TRBJ1-2; CDR3 protein: ASSKGPTGGSVHT
V gene: TRBV19; J gene: TRBJ1-5; CDR3 protein: ASSPGQGKSNQPQH
V gene: TRBV4-1; J gene: TRBJ1-4; CDR3 protein: ASSQDEGGNEKLF
V gene: TRBV5-1; J gene: TRBJ2-5; CDR3 protein: ASSLAGTGVLETQY
V gene: TRBV11-3; J gene: TRBJ2-7; CDR3 protein: ASSLGGEAAYEQY
V gene: TRBV5-1; J gene: TRBJ2-2; CDR3 protein: ASSGRDTYTGELF
V gene: TRBV28; J gene: TRBJ2-7; CDR3 protein: ASSGTGTAYEQY
V gene: TRBV29-1; J gene: TRBJ2-1; CDR3 protein: SAALGTSGSQEQF
V gene: TRBV14; J gene: TRBJ2-7; CDR3 protein: ASSPILTDYEQY
V gene: TRBV7-2; J gene: TRBJ1-5; CDR3 protein: ASSLWDRAAQPQH
V gene: TRBV7-7; J gene: TRBJ2-5; CDR3 protein: ASSKFGGQSETQY
V gene: TRBV4-3; J gene: TRBJ1-5; CDR3 protein: ASSQDKDNQPQH
V gene: TRBV5-8; J gene: TRBJ1-1; CDR3 protein: ASSLPHRVNTEAF
V gene: TRBV7-9; J gene: TRBJ2-7; CDR3 protein: ASSGEGRAWEQY
V gene: TRBV7-8; J gene: TRBJ2-1; CDR3 protein: ASSSGPGYNEQF
V gene: TRBV19; J gene: TRBJ1-1; CDR3 protein: ASSNTDRGTEAF
V gene: TRBV6-6; J gene: TRBJ1-1; CDR3 protein: ASRSGPGAF
V gene: TRBV5-5; J gene: TRBJ2-7; CDR3 protein: ASSLAAGYEQY
V gene: TRBV30; J gene: TRBJ1-2; CDR3 protein: AWSVKGQSYGYT
V gene: TRBV19; J gene: TRBJ2-7; CDR3 protein: ASSISTAYEQY
V gene: TRBV6-5; J gene: TRBJ1-3; CDR3 protein: ASSFDRGRTGNTIY
V gene: TRBV29-1; J gene: TRBJ2-7; CDR3 protein: SCRDSSYEQY
V gene: TRBV11-1; J gene: TRBJ2-7; CDR3 protein: ASSLGQGNEQY
V gene: TRBV15; J gene: TRBJ2-7; CDR3 protein: ATSRDFAGSYEQY
V gene: TRBV27; J gene: TRBJ1-1; CDR3 protein: ASSWGTNTEAF
V gene: TRBV5-6; J gene: TRBJ2-7; CDR3 protein: ASRRTAGAYEQY
V gene: TRBV19; J gene: TRBJ1-2; CDR3 protein: ASSIDSDVKKGYT
V gene: TRBV7-9; J gene: TRBJ1-1; CDR3 protein: AFLTGDTEAF
V gene: TRBV29-1; J gene: TRBJ2-5; CDR3 protein: SVDPPGAAQY
V gene: TRBV10-3; J gene: TRBJ1-1; CDR3 protein: AIGQRTEAF
V gene: TRBV11-3; J gene: TRBJ2-6; CDR3 protein: ASSHPGTQNVLT
V gene: TRBV4-2; J gene: TRBJ2-2; CDR3 protein: ASSLETSGGNTGELF
V gene: TRBV6-1; J gene: TRBJ2-7; CDR3 protein: ASSEAPVSSNEQY
V gene: TRBV6-5; J gene: TRBJ2-3; CDR3 protein: ASSYRVHLSTDTQY
V gene: TRBV4-1; J gene: TRBJ2-2; CDR3 protein: ASSHGINTGELF
V gene: TRBV25-1; J gene: TRBJ2-1; CDR3 protein: ASSEFGQGSNNEQF
V gene: TRBV7-9; J gene: TRBJ1-1; CDR3 protein: ASSRQNTEAF
V gene: TRBV5-1; J gene: TRBJ2-7; CDR3 protein: ASSSEGGRFYEQY
V gene: TRBV6-5; J gene: TRBJ1-5; CDR3 protein: ASSPSPNQPQH
V gene: TRBV11-2; J gene: TRBJ2-7; CDR3 protein: ASSREGDRRLYEQY
V gene: TRBV27; J gene: TRBJ2-1; CDR3 protein: ASSLGPPAYNEQF
V gene: TRBV28; J gene: TRBJ2-7; CDR3 protein: ASSTGLAGQY
V gene: TRBV4-2; J gene: TRBJ1-1; CDR3 protein: ASSQVTGVEAF
V gene: TRBV5-1; J gene: TRBJ1-2; CDR3 protein: ASSLAVGVNYGYT
V gene: TRBV4-3; J gene: TRBJ2-7; CDR3 protein: ASSPSAGRDYEQY
V gene: TRBV10-3; J gene: TRBJ2-7; CDR3 protein: AITRTQSSYEQY